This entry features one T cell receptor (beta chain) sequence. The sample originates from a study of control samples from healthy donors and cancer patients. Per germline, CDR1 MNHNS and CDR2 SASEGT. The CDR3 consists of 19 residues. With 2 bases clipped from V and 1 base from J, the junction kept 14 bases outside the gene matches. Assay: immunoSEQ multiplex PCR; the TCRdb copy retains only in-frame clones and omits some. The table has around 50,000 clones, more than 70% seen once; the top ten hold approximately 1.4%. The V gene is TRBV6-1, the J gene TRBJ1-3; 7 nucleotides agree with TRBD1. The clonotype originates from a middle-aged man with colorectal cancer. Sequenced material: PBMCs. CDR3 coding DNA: TGTGCCAGCAGTGAAACAAGGGGACAGCGGTGGGGTTCTGGAAACACCATATATTTT. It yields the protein CASSETRGQRWGSGNTIYF.